Below, one T cell receptor beta chain is given with its context. These data are taken from a study of blood T cell repertoires in COVID-19. Authors' methods: Amplification from reference gene primers served as the basis for estimated nucleated cell counts. Some clones are missing from TCRdb's copy, which holds only in-frame ones; the method was immunoSEQ multiplex PCR. V, J and clone size are those of that table, while D and trimming were read from the DNA. The sample yields 100,000 to 150,000 clones, roughly 91% seen once. CDR1 is MNHEY, CDR2 SVGAGI, per germline. This CDR3 has 15 amino acids. V dropped 8 bases and J dropped 0 bases, with 17 bases sitting between them.

The clonotype was recovered from a human donor in a cohort sampled during active COVID-19. Source material: peripheral blood. V is TRBV6-5 and J is TRBJ2-7, with D perhaps matching TRBD2 (5 bases). The CDR3 coding sequence is TGTGCCAGCCGGACGGGGAGCCAGGCCTCCTACGAGCAGTACTTC. The encoded protein is CASRTGSQASYEQYF.